Listed here are 20 T cell receptor beta chains from one sample, sequenced in a study of cytomegalovirus exposure and HLA in healthy donors. Assay used: immunoSEQ multiplex PCR; TCRdb lists only in-frame clones, some missing. The repertoire holds 150,000 to 200,000 clones, with roughly 80% as singletons. Sequenced sample: PBMCs. These receptors all stem from a young man in good health and CMV-seropositive.

This chain links TRBV6-5 with TRBJ2-3, with a tentative D call TRBD1 (5 bases). Deletions cut 4 bases from V and 0 bases from J, with 8 bases between. The CDR3 runs 14 residues. CDR1 is MNHEY and CDR2 is SVGAGI in the germline V gene. Here the CDR3 DNA reads TGTGCCAGCAGTTTAGGACAAAGCACAGATACGCAGTATTTT. Encoded protein: CASSLGQSTDTQYF.

The V call is TRBV6-5, the J call TRBJ2-7; TRBD1 aligns across 8 bases. Germline V gene data show CDR1 as MNHEY and CDR2 as SVGAGI. This CDR3 contains 16 residues. V shed 2 bases, J shed 2 bases, and the junction held 8 bases outside the gene matches. In DNA form, the CDR3 reads TGTGCCAGCAGTTACGAAGGACAGGGTCCAACCTACGAGCAGTACTTC. Translation: CASSYEGQGPTYEQYF.

V usage is TRBV19 and J usage is TRBJ1-1; 10 positions agree with TRBD1. The trim removed 5 bases at V and 6 bases at J, leaving 9 bases unmatched. The CDR3 covers 15 residues. Germline lookup yields CDR1 LNHDA and CDR2 SQIVND (reference sequence). The CDR3 sequence is CASSFLTGGAPEAFF. The CDR3 DNA follows: TGTGCCAGTAGTTTTTTGACAGGGGGCGCCCCTGAAGCTTTCTTT.

This clone was observed a single time. This chain links TRBV10-2 with TRBJ2-2, with 7 bases fitting TRBD1. The junction had 3 bases not matched to a gene; V was cut back by 8 bases and J by 0 bases. The CDR3 has 14 amino acids. CDR1 and CDR2 (germline): WSHSY, SAAADI. CDR3 nucleotide sequence: TGCGCCAGCGGGGACAGACCGAACACCGGGGAGCTGTTTTTT. Amino acids: CASGDRPNTGELFF.

This clone was seen more than once but under ten times. The genes are TRBV2 and TRBJ1-2; D is undetermined. V gave up 3 bases and J gave up 10 bases, with 12 bases separating them. This CDR3 region has 12 residues. Germline V gene lookup returns CDR1 SNHLY and CDR2 FYNNEI. CDR3 sequence (DNA): TGTGCCAGCAGTGATCGTTCGTCGGTCTACACCTTC. Translating it yields CASSDRSSVYTF.

The rearrangement uses TRBV4-1 and TRBJ2-3; 12 bases are a match to TRBD1. Germline CDR1 MGHRA, CDR2 YSYEKL. This CDR3 has 18 amino acids. The V gene end was trimmed by 0 bases and the J gene end by 3 bases; junction bases not matched to a gene: 7. The CDR3 coding sequence is TGCGCCAGCAGCCAAGAGGATTGGGGACAGGGGGCGACAGATACGCAGTATTTT. Encoded protein: CASSQEDWGQGATDTQYF.

The chain carries TRBV7-9 and TRBJ2-5, with 9 nucleotides matching TRBD1. CDR3 length: 14 residues. J lost 5 bases, V lost 5 bases, and 6 bases had no gene match. CDR1 SEHNR and CDR2 FQNEAQ come from the germline V gene (reference sequence). The CDR3 reads CASSVTGGVETQYF. CDR3 coding DNA: TGTGCCAGCAGCGTAACAGGGGGCGTGGAGACCCAGTACTTC.

The chain combines TRBV13 with TRBJ1-2; the D is unclear. The CDR3 sequence is 14 residues long. In germline, CDR1 is PRHDT, CDR2 FYEKMQ (reference sequence). The ends were cut back, 0 bases at V and 4 bases at J, with 9 bases in the middle. As DNA, the CDR3 is TGTGCCAGCAGCTTAGGGACGGGTCCCTATGGCTACACCTTC. Its protein product is CASSLGTGPYGYTF.

The V gene is TRBV19, the J gene TRBJ1-3; a possible D gene is TRBD1 (5 bases). This CDR3 has 13 amino acids. Trimming took 3 bases from V and 3 from J, leaving 6 bases between them. Germline lookup yields CDR1 LNHDA and CDR2 SQIVND (reference sequence). The CDR3 sequence: CASSIRDGNTIYF. DNA for the CDR3: TGTGCCAGTAGTATCAGGGATGGAAACACCATATATTTT.

The chain couples TRBV5-6 to TRBJ1-5; D call uncertain. There are 17 residues in the CDR3. V was cut by 0 bases and J by 0 bases, with 13 bases left in between. Germline CDR1 is SGHDT and CDR2 is YYEEEE. The CDR3 protein is CASSLAVDKYSNQPQHF. CDR3 sequence (DNA): TGTGCCAGCAGCTTGGCGGTAGACAAATATAGCAATCAGCCCCAGCATTTT. The whole variable domain, remainder taken from reference TRBV5-6 and TRBJ1-5, is DAGVTQSPTHLIKTRGQQVTLRCSPKSGHDTVSWYQQALGQGPQFIFQYYEEEERQRGNFPDRFSGHQFPNYSSELNVNALLLGDSALYLCASSLAVDKYSNQPQHFGDGTRLSIL.

This clone was seen just once. The chain uses TRBV19 and TRBJ2-2; D is unclear. Germline V gene sequence: CDR1 LNHDA, CDR2 SQIVND (reference sequence). This CDR3 has 14 residues. Trimming left V 3 bases short and J 0 bases short, with 5 bases between. CDR3 region: CASSMKPNTGELFF. The CDR3 nucleotides are TGTGCCAGTAGTATGAAGCCGAACACCGGGGAGCTGTTTTTT.

This rearrangement joins TRBV7-6 to TRBJ2-1; D perhaps matches TRBD1 (5 bases). The CDR3 totals 15 residues. Germline CDR1 SGHVS, CDR2 FNYEAQ. The V end lost 7 bases, the J end lost 4 bases, and 17 bases lay between the germline ends. CDR3 sequence: CASTLRGGNYNEQFF. In DNA, the CDR3 is TGTGCCAGCACCCTAAGGGGTGGCAATTACAATGAGCAGTTCTTC. The entire variable domain, with the rest obtained from reference TRBV7-6 and TRBJ2-1, is as follows: GAGVSQSPRYKVTKRGQDVALRCDPISGHVSLYWYRQALGQGPEFLTYFNYEAQQDKSGLPNDRFSAERPEGSISTLTIQRTEQRDSAMYRCASTLRGGNYNEQFFGPGTRLTVL.

The rearrangement uses TRBV7-2 and TRBJ1-6; TRBD1 matches at 7 bases. The CDR3 runs to 16 residues. V lost 4 bases to trimming and J lost 7 bases; unmatched junction nucleotides: 10. The V gene's germline CDR1 is SGHTA and CDR2 FQGNSA. The CDR3 loop is CASSSQSGQPNSPLHF. The CDR3 region has the DNA TGTGCCAGCAGCTCCCAATCGGGACAGCCAAATTCACCCCTCCACTTT.

This clone was counted ten times or more. V and J are TRBV11-2 and TRBJ1-1, with D possibly matching TRBD1 (5 bases). CDR3 length: 15 amino acids. The germline V gene encodes CDR1 SGHAT and CDR2 FQNNGV. V was pared by 3 bases and J by 0 bases, with 11 bases between. CDR3 in amino acids: CASSFRQGMNTEAFF. CDR3 nucleotide sequence: TGTGCCAGCAGCTTCCGCCAGGGCATGAACACTGAAGCTTTCTTT.

As concerns this clone: Other DNA variants within this sample encode the same CDR3. J is TRBJ1-5 and V is TRBV30; D may be TRBD1 (6 bases). Trimming left V 1 base short and J 6 bases short, with 10 bases between. Germline V gives CDR1 GTSNPN, CDR2 SVGIG (reference sequence). The CDR3 totals 13 residues. The CDR3: CAWSDRVGQPQHF. The CDR3 DNA follows: TGTGCCTGGAGTGACAGGGTCGGTCAGCCCCAGCATTTT.

Notes on this clone: This specimen includes other DNA sequences encoding the same CDR3. The V gene is TRBV10-3, the J gene TRBJ1-5; 8 bases fit TRBD1. The CDR3 runs to 15 residues. Germline CDR1 reads ENHRY; CDR2 reads SYGVKD. V was clipped by 0 bases and J by 4 bases; unmatched bases: 2. As DNA, the CDR3 is TGTGCCATCAGTGAGTCGACAGGGGCGAATCAGCCCCAGCATTTT. Protein product: CAISESTGANQPQHF.

This clone was seen more than once but under ten times. The DNA of the CDR3 is TGTGCCACCAGCAGAGATCAGGTTAGCTCCTACGAGCAGTACTTC. Translation gives CATSRDQVSSYEQYF. V and J are TRBV15 and TRBJ2-7, with D hard to call. Trimming stripped 0 bases from V and 0 bases from J, with 9 bases between. This CDR3 region has 15 residues. The germline V gene encodes CDR1 LNHNV and CDR2 YYDKDF (reference sequence).

V and J are TRBV30 and TRBJ1-1, with D unclear. The CDR3 consists of 13 residues. Germline-derived CDR1 and CDR2 are GTSNPN and SVGIG (reference sequence). Trimming shortened V by 0 bases and J by 4 bases, and 9 bases separated the two germline ends. The CDR3 nucleotides read TGTGCCTGGAGTGTAGAAGGAGGCACTGAAGCTTTCTTT. Protein sequence: CAWSVEGGTEAFF.

This clone was detected only a few times. The CDR3 spells CASGMAGTEAFF. The CDR3 DNA is TGTGCCTCAGGGATGGCGGGAACTGAAGCTTTCTTT. This sequence joins TRBV19 and TRBJ1-1; tentatively, D is TRBD1 (5 bases). CDR1 is LNHDA and CDR2 is SQIVND in the germline V gene (reference sequence). Trimming stripped 11 bases from V and 5 bases from J, with 15 bases between. This CDR3 contains 12 residues.

The chain links TRBV6-6 to TRBJ1-2, with 8 bases matching TRBD1. The germline gives CDR1 MNHNY, CDR2 SVGAGI (reference sequence). With 7 bases clipped from V and 8 bases from J, the junction kept 12 bases outside the gene matches. CDR3 size: 14 residues. The CDR3 protein is CASNVRDRQWGYTF. The CDR3 bases are TGTGCCAGCAACGTGCGGGACAGGCAGTGGGGCTACACCTTC.